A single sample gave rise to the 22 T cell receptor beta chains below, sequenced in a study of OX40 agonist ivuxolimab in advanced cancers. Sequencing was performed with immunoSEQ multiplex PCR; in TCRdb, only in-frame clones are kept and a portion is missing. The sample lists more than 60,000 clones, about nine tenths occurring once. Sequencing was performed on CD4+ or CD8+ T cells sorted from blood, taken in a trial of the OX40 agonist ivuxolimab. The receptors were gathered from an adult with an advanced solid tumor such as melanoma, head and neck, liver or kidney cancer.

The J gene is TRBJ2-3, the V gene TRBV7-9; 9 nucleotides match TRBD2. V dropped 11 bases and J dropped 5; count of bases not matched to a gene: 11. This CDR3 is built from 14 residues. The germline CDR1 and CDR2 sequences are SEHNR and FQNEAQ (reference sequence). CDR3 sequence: CASWVAGVRDTQYF. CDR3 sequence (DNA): TGTGCCTCATGGGTAGCGGGAGTGAGAGATACGCAGTATTTT.

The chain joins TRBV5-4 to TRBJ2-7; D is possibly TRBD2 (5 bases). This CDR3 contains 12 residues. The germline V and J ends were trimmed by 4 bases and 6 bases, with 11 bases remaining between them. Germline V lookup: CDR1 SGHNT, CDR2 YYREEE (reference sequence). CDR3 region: CASSTTSSEQYF. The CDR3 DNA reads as TGTGCCAGCAGCACAACTAGTTCCGAGCAGTACTTC.

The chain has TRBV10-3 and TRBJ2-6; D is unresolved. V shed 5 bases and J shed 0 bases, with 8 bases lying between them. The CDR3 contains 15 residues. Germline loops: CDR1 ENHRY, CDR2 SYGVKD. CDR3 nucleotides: TGTGCCATCAGTTTTCAAAGCTCTGGGGCCAACGTCCTGACTTTC. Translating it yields CAISFQSSGANVLTF.

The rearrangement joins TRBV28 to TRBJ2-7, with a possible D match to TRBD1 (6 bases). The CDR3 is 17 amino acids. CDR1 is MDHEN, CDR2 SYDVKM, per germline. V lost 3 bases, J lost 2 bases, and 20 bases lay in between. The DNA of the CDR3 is TGTGCCAGCAGTTTGGGTTGGATAGGACAGCCCACCTACGAGCAGTACTTC. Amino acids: CASSLGWIGQPTYEQYF.

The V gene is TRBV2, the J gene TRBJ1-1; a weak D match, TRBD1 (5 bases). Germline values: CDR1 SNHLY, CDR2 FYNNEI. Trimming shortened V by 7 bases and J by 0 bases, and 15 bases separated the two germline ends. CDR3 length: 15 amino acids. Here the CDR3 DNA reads TGTGCCAGCAAAGGTGGGGGGACGATGAACACTGAAGCTTTCTTT. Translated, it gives CASKGGGTMNTEAFF.

DNA for the CDR3: TGTGCCAGCAGCTTCACACTAGCGGATTACAATGAGCAGTTCTTC. Its translation: CASSFTLADYNEQFF. The chain joins TRBV5-4 to TRBJ2-1; 8 positions match TRBD2. This CDR3 is 15 amino acids long. The junction had 5 bases not matched to a gene; V was cut back by 2 bases and J by 4 bases. CDR1 and CDR2 from the germline V gene are SGHNT and YYREEE (reference sequence). Complete variable domain (other parts from reference TRBV5-4 and TRBJ2-1): ETGVTQSPTHLIKTRGQQVTLRCSSQSGHNTVSWYQQALGQGPQFIFQYYREEENGRGNFPPRFSGLQFPNYSSELNVNALELDDSALYLCASSFTLADYNEQFFGPGTRLTVL.

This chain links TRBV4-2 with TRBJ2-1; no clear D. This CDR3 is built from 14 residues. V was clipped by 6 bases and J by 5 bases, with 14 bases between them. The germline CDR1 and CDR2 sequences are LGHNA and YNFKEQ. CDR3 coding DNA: TGTGCCAGCAGTCCGGAGTTGGAGAACAATGAGCAGTTCTTC. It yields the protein CASSPELENNEQFF.

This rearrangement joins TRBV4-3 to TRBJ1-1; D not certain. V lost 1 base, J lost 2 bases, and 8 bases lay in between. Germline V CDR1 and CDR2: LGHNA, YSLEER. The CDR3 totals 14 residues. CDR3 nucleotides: TGCGCCAGCAGCCAAGGTTTGGGCAACACTGAAGCTTTCTTT. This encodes CASSQGLGNTEAFF.

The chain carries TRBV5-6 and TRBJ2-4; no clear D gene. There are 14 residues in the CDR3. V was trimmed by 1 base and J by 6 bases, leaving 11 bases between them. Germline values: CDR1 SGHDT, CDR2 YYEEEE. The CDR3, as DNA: TGTGCCAGCAGCTTGAGTATAGTGGGAAACATTCAGTACTTC. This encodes CASSLSIVGNIQYF.

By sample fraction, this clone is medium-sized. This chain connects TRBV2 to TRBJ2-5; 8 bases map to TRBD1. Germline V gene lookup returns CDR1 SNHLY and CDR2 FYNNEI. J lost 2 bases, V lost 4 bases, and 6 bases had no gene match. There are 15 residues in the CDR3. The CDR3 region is CASSVDGTGQETQYF. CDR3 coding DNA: TGTGCCAGCAGTGTGGACGGGACAGGTCAAGAGACCCAGTACTTC.

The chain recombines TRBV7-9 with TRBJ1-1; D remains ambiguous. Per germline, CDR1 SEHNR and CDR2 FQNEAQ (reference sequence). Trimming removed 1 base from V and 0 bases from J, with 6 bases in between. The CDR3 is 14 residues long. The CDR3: CASSLVAVNTEAFF. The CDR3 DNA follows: TGTGCCAGCAGCTTAGTGGCCGTGAACACTGAAGCTTTCTTT.

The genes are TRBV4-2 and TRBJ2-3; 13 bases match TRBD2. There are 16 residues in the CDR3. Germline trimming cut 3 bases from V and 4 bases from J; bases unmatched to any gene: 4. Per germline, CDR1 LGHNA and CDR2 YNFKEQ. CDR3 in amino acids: CASSHGTSGIADTQYF. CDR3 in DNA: TGTGCCAGCAGCCACGGGACTAGCGGGATTGCAGATACGCAGTATTTT.

CDR3: CASLTSGRTPNEQFF. Here the CDR3 DNA reads TGTGCCAGTCTAACTAGCGGGAGGACCCCAAATGAGCAGTTCTTC. The chain is built from TRBV19 and TRBJ2-1, with TRBD2 matching over 12 bases. CDR3 length equals 15 residues. Trimming cost V 8 bases and J 7 bases; bases outside gene matches: 9. Germline V lookup: CDR1 LNHDA, CDR2 SQIVND (reference sequence).

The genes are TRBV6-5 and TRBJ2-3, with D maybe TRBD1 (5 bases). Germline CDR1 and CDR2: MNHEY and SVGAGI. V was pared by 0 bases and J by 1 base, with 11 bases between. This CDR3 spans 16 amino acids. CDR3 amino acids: CASSYSRGIGTDTQYF. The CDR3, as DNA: TGTGCCAGCAGTTACTCAAGGGGTATCGGCACAGATACGCAGTATTTT.

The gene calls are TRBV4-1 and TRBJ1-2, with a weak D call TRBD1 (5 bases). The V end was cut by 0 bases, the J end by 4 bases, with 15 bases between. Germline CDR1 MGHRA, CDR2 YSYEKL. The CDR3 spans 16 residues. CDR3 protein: CASSQEEGRRIYGYTF. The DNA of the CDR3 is TGCGCCAGCAGCCAAGAGGAGGGGCGCCGGATCTATGGCTACACCTTC.

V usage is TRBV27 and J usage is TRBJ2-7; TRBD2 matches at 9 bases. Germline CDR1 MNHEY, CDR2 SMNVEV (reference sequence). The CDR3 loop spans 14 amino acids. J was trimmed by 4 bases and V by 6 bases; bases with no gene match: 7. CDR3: CASSPRTSEYEQYF. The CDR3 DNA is TGTGCCAGCAGCCCCAGGACTAGCGAATACGAGCAGTACTTC.

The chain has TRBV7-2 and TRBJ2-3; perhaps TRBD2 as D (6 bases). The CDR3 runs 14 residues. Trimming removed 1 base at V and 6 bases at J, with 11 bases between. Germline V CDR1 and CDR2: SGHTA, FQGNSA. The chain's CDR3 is CASSLVGGADTQYF. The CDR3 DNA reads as TGTGCCAGCAGCTTAGTCGGAGGGGCCGATACGCAGTATTTT.

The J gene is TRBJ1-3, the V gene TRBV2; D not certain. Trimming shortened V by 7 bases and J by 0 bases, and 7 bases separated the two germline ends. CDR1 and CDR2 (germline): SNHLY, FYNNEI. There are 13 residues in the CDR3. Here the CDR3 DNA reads TGTGCCAGCAAAGCGAACTCTGGAAACACCATATATTTT. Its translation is CASKANSGNTIYF. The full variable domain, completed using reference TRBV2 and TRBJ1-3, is EPEVTQTPSHQVTQMGQEVILRCVPISNHLYFYWYRQILGQKVEFLVSFYNNEISEKSEIFDDQFSVERPDGSNFTLKIRSTKLEDSAMYFCASKANSGNTIYFGEGSWLTVV.

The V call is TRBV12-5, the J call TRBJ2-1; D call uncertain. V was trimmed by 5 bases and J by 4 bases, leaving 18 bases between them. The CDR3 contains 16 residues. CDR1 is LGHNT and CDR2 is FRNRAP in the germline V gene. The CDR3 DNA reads TGTGCTAGTGGTATTGGAGTCGTTAGCTTATACAATGAGCAGTTCTTC. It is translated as CASGIGVVSLYNEQFF.

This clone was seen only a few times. CDR3 sequence (DNA): TGTGCCAGCTCACCTTACAGGGGGGATGGCTACACCTTC. Residues: CASSPYRGDGYTF. The chain recombines TRBV18 with TRBJ1-2; 8 bases fit TRBD1. The CDR3 sequence is 13 residues long. Per germline, CDR1 KGHSH and CDR2 LQKENI. Losses at the gene ends were 3 bases for V and 6 bases for J; bases not matched to a gene: 3.

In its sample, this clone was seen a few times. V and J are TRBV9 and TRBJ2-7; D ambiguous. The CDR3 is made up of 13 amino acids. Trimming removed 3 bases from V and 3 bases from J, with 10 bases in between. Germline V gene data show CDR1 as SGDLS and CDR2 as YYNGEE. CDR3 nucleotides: TGTGCCAGCAGCGCCCTCCTTGACTACGAGCAGTACTTC. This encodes CASSALLDYEQYF.

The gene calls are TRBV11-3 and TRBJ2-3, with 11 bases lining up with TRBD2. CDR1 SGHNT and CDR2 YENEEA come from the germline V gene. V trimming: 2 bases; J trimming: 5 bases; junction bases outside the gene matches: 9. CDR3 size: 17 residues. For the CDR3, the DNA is TGTGCCAGCAGCTTACGACTAGCGGGATTTCTGTTAGATACGCAGTATTTT. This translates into CASSLRLAGFLLDTQYF.